Sequencing of this T cell receptor beta chain was carried out in a study of CD8 T cells in Susac syndrome. Trimming cost V 3 bases and J 0 bases, with 9 bases left between them. This CDR3 region has 14 residues. RNA amounts of roughly 0.5 to 1 ug underwent reverse transcription with random hexamers. Each CDR3 protein is one row after TCRdb ran MiXCR on the immunoSEQ multiplex PCR reads. The sample consists of some 260,000 distinct CDR3 sequences, 93% of them appearing once. The rearrangement uses TRBV12-3 or TRBV12-4 and TRBJ2-7; D may be TRBD2 (7 bases). The sequencing sample was made of CD4+ T cells from PBMCs. The TCR comes from a human donor with multiple sclerosis. The CDR3 DNA follows: TGTGCCAGCAGTTTGGGGGGGCACTCCTACGAGCAGTACGTC. It encodes CASSLGGHSYEQYV.